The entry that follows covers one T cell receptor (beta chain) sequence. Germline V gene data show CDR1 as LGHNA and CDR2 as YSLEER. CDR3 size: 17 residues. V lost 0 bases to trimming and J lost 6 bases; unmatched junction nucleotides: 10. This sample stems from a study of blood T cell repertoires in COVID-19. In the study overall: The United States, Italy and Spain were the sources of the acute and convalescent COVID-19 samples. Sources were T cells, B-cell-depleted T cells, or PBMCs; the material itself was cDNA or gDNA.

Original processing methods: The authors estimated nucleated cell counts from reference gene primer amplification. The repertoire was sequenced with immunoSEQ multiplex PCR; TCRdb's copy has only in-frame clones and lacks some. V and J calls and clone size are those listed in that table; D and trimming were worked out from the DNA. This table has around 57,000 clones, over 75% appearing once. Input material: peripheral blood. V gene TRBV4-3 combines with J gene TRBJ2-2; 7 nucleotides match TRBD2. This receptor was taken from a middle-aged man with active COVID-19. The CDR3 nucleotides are TGCGCCAGCAGCCAAGAGATGGCGGGAGAGGGGCCCGGGGAGCTGTTTTTT. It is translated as CASSQEMAGEGPGELFF.